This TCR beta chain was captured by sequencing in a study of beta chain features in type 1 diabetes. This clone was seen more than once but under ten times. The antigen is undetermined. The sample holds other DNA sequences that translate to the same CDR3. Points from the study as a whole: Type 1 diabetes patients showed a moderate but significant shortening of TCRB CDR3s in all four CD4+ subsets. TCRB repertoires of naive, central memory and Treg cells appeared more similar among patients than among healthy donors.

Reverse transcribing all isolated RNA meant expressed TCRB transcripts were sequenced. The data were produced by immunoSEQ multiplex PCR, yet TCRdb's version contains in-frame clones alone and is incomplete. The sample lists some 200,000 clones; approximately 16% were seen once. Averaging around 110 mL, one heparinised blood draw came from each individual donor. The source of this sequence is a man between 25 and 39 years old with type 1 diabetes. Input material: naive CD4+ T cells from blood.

CDR3 residues: CASRTTDTQYF. CDR3 nucleotide sequence: TGTGCCAGCCGCACGACCGATACGCAGTATTTT. The V call is TRBV2, the J call TRBJ2-3; D is ambiguous. This CDR3 region has 11 residues. Germline V gene sequence: CDR1 SNHLY, CDR2 FYNNEI. Trimming took 8 bases from V and 6 from J, leaving 9 bases between them.